Each of the 15 T cell receptor beta chains below was sequenced from the same sample in a study of low-dose radiotherapy and immunotherapy resistance in tumors. The time point was: before trial treatment. With TRAV- and TRBV-specific primers, first-strand cDNA was made, covering the alpha and beta chains. With a constant-region primer and a V-primer adapter, TCRs were subjected to roughly 18 PCR cycles of amplification. A single record per CDR3 protein comes from TCRdb applying MiXCR to the reads. The data show about 64,000 distinct CDR3 sequences, about a quarter seen once. Here the sequenced sample was PBMCs, taken before treatment. The receptors were sampled from a male donor with rectosigmoid adenocarcinoma.

This clonotype occurred many times. This rearrangement joins TRBV4-1 to TRBJ2-3, with D possibly called TRBD1 or TRBD2 (5 bases each). V lost 3 bases and J 7 bases, leaving 17 bases between the germline ends. Germline-derived CDR1 and CDR2 are MGHRA and YSYEKL. The CDR3 is 15 amino acids. The CDR3 bases are TGCGCCAGCAGCCAGGGACCGGAATTTGGGAATACGCAGTATTTT. Its translation: CASSQGPEFGNTQYF.

This clonotype appeared many times. The V gene is TRBV18, the J gene TRBJ1-6, with 7 positions matching TRBD1. From germline, CDR1 is KGHSH and CDR2 LQKENI. The CDR3 covers 16 residues. Trimming took 4 bases from V and 4 from J; bases not matched to a gene: 7. Written as DNA, the CDR3 is TGTGCCAGCTCACTCACAGGGACAGCTTATAATTCACCCCTCCACTTT. It translates to CASSLTGTAYNSPLHF.

This clonotype was counted ten times or more. This chain joins TRBV7-8 and TRBJ2-1; the D is unclear. V lost 4 bases and J lost 8, with 9 bases in between. CDR1 is SGHVS, CDR2 FQNEAQ, per germline. The CDR3 consists of 12 residues. CDR3 coding DNA: TGTGCCAGCAGCTCCTCTAGGTATGAGCAGTTCTTC. Amino acids: CASSSSRYEQFF.

The V gene is TRBV5-1, the J gene TRBJ2-7; TRBD1 matches at 7 bases. Trimming took 4 bases from V and 2 from J; bases not matched to a gene: 12. Germline CDR1 reads SGHRS; CDR2 reads YFSETQ. The CDR3 is made up of 16 amino acids. The CDR3 bases are TGCGCCAGCAGCCCCTTATCCGGGACAGCAACCTACGAGCAGTACTTC. This translates into CASSPLSGTATYEQYF.

This clonotype has a count of ten or more. The chain has TRBV5-4 and TRBJ2-6; 8 bases are shared with TRBD1. CDR1 is SGHNT and CDR2 is YYREEE in the germline V gene (reference sequence). The V segment lost 0 bases and the J segment 0 bases; nucleotides outside the gene matches: 5. This CDR3 comprises 18 residues. CDR3 DNA: TGTGCCAGCAGCTTGGGACAGGGGCTTCTCTCTGGGGCCAACGTCCTGACTTTC. Protein sequence: CASSLGQGLLSGANVLTF.

This clonotype was counted a single time. CDR3 protein: CASSFQGTDSTDTQYF. CDR3 sequence (DNA): TGTGCCAGCAGTTTTCAGGGGACAGACAGCACAGATACGCAGTATTTT. The V call is TRBV27, the J call TRBJ2-3; 7 positions agree with TRBD1. From germline, CDR1 is MNHEY and CDR2 SMNVEV (reference sequence). J was trimmed by 0 bases and V by 3 bases; bases with no gene match: 6. The CDR3 runs 16 residues.

Note on this clonotype: This likely traces to a read error, being one base from a far larger clone. The chain combines TRBV11-2 with TRBJ2-1; TRBD2 agrees at 9 bases. The germline CDR1 and CDR2 sequences are SGHAT and FQNNGV. The CDR3 totals 15 residues. CDR3 DNA sequence: TGTGCCAGCGGCTTAGGGCGGGGGGGCATTGGTGAGCAGTTCTTC. This gives the protein CASGLGRGGIGEQFF. Together with reference TRBV11-2 and TRBJ2-1, the CDR3 gives the full variable domain: EAGVAQSPRYKIIEKRQSVAFWCNPISGHATLYWYQQILGQGPKLLIQFQNNGVVDDSQLPKDRFSAERLKGVDSTLKIQPAKLEDSAVYLCASGLGRGGIGEQFFGPGTRLTVL.

This clonotype appeared many times. The rearrangement links TRBV7-3 to TRBJ2-7; 8 bases agree with TRBD1. This CDR3 comprises 15 residues. Germline assignment: CDR1 SGHTA and CDR2 FQGTGA. Trimming cost V 1 base and J 4 bases; bases outside gene matches: 6. The CDR3 DNA sequence: TGTGCCAGCAGCTTAAGTTCCAGGGGGCCATACGAGCAGTACTTC. As protein: CASSLSSRGPYEQYF. Combining the CDR3 with reference TRBV7-3 and TRBJ2-7 gives the whole variable domain GAGVSQTPSNKVTEKGKYVELRCDPISGHTALYWYRQSLGQGPEFLIYFQGTGAADDSGLPNDRFFAVRPEGSVSTLKIQRTERGDSAVYLCASSLSSRGPYEQYFGPGTRLTVT.

The J gene is TRBJ1-5, the V gene TRBV6-1; no clear D gene. The CDR3 is 14 amino acids. Trimming took off 3 bases at V and 5 bases at J, with 11 bases between the two ends. The germline gives CDR1 MNHNS, CDR2 SASEGT. The CDR3 DNA reads TGTGCCAGCAGTGATGAAAGTTCGTATCAGCCCCAGCATTTT. It translates to CASSDESSYQPQHF.

There are many counts of this clonotype. The rearrangement uses TRBV6-2 or TRBV6-3 and TRBJ2-1; TRBD1 agrees at 9 bases. CDR1 is MNHEY, CDR2 SVGEGT, per germline. This CDR3 region has 16 residues. J lost 7 bases, V lost 4 bases, and 11 bases had no gene match. The CDR3 DNA reads TGTGCCAGCAGTTCCGAAAGGACAGGGGCTCGGAATGAGCAGTTCTTC. Translation: CASSSERTGARNEQFF.

This clonotype was recorded many times. The junction does not match germline at one end; this may be a read error. The chain carries TRBV5-3 and TRBJ1-5, with D uncertain. TRBV5-3 is an open reading frame whose function is uncertain. CDR3 length: 15 amino acids. The CDR3 region has the DNA TGCGCCAGCAGCTCCGACCCGAATAGCAATCAGCCCCAGCATTTT. It encodes CASSSDPNSNQPQHF.

This clonotype was counted ten times or more. The chain couples TRBV12-3 or TRBV12-4 to TRBJ2-5, with no clear D. The CDR3 extends over 14 amino acids. Trimming took off 1 base at V and 1 base at J, with 7 bases between the two ends. CDR3 protein: CASSLGSFQETQYF. In DNA, the CDR3 is TGTGCCAGCAGTTTAGGGTCATTCCAAGAGACCCAGTACTTC.

This clonotype came up a few times. A single base is all that separates this from a far larger clone, so a read error is likely. The chain recombines TRBV12-3 or TRBV12-4 with TRBJ2-1; 9 bases match TRBD1. CDR3 size: 16 residues. The ends lost 5 bases at V and 10 bases at J; junction bases unmatched: 15. The CDR3 loop reads CASSPGTGMSSYEQFF. In DNA form, the CDR3 reads TGTGCCAGCAGTCCCGGGACAGGGATGAGCTCCTACGAGCAGTTCTTC.

This clonotype was recorded many times. The chain links TRBV5-6 to TRBJ2-1; 10 bases agree with TRBD2. This CDR3 is 14 amino acids long. V lost 0 bases, J lost 8 bases, and 2 bases stayed unmatched. Germline V CDR1 and CDR2: SGHDT, YYEEEE. The CDR3 DNA reads as TGTGCCAGCAGCTTGGTCCTAGCGGGAGATGAGCAGTTCTTC. Amino acids: CASSLVLAGDEQFF.

With regard to this clonotype: A read error likely explains this, since a far larger clone differs by one base. The chain links TRBV28 to TRBJ2-3; weak D call: TRBD2 (7 bases). The CDR3 has 15 residues. Trimming shortened V by 4 bases and J by 1 base, and 12 bases separated the two germline ends. Germline-derived CDR1 and CDR2 are MDHEN and SYDVKM. CDR3 sequence (DNA): TGTGCCAGCAGTTCCGGGGGGCCTGGCACAGATACGCAGTATTTT. Its translation is CASSSGGPGTDTQYF.